The clone carrying this T cell receptor beta chain showed up just once. This record belongs to a study of blood T cell repertoires in COVID-19. The CDR3 is made up of 16 amino acids. The V segment lost 4 bases and the J segment 3 bases; nucleotides outside the gene matches: 8. Germline V gene data show CDR1 as LNHDA and CDR2 as SQIVND (reference sequence). In the original processing: Scientists estimated how many nucleated cells there were by amplifying reference gene primers. The table came from immunoSEQ multiplex PCR; TCRdb's copy has only in-frame clones and leaves some out. That table supplies the V and J calls and clone size; D and trimming were determined from the DNA. The sample gives over 250,000 clones, 88% of which show up once; just under 1% is in the top ten.

J is TRBJ2-1 and V is TRBV19, with 8 bases matching TRBD1. The receptor's source is a woman aged 40 to 50 who had recovered from COVID-19. The source material was peripheral blood. CDR3 sequence (DNA): TGTGCCAGTAGTAAGGATACAGGGGGGCGCTACAATGAGCAGTTCTTC. Translation gives CASSKDTGGRYNEQFF.